Following are 14 T cell receptor beta chains from one sample sequenced in a study of response to subunit inactivated influenza vaccine. TCRdb recomputed calls from the RT-PCR reads with MiXCR, one row per CDR3 protein. The sample shows over 650,000 distinct CDR3 sequences, about 18% of them seen only once. The specimen comprised PBMCs from blood, sampled more than 4 days after vaccination. The receptors were gathered from a man in his fifties who received an inactivated influenza vaccine.

This clonotype was seen a handful of times. The J gene is TRBJ1-2, the V gene TRBV27; no reliable D call. The germline V gene has CDR1 MNHEY and CDR2 SMNVEV (reference sequence). V lost 6 bases and J lost 7, with 9 bases in between. The CDR3 length is 11 residues. The CDR3 reads CASSGGSGYTF. The CDR3, as DNA: TGTGCCAGCAGCGGAGGTAGTGGCTACACCTTC.

CDR3 residues: CAISEPAGGPDTQYF. Written as DNA, the CDR3 is TGTGCCATCAGTGAGCCCGCGGGGGGTCCAGATACGCAGTATTTT. The chain joins TRBV10-3 to TRBJ2-3; 8 nucleotides agree with TRBD2. Germline assignment: CDR1 ENHRY and CDR2 SYGVKD. Losses at the gene ends were 2 bases for V and 4 bases for J; bases not matched to a gene: 5. The CDR3 totals 15 residues.

This clonotype was seen at least ten times. This chain uses TRBV5-1 with TRBJ1-2, with TRBD1 as a possible D gene (6 bases). Germline-derived CDR1 and CDR2 are SGHRS and YFSETQ. Trimming took 4 bases from V and 1 from J, leaving 14 bases between them. This CDR3 has 15 residues. In nucleotides, the CDR3 is TGCGCCAGCAGCCCACAGACAGGAATTAACTATGGCTACACCTTC. Protein product: CASSPQTGINYGYTF.

The chain uses TRBV6-1 and TRBJ2-5; TRBD2 matches 10 bases. The CDR3 spans 16 residues. The germline V gene has CDR1 MNHNS and CDR2 SASEGT. J was trimmed by 2 bases and V by 2 bases; bases with no gene match: 5. The CDR3: CASSENLSGRQETQYF. CDR3 DNA sequence: TGTGCCAGCAGTGAAAACCTTAGCGGGAGGCAAGAGACCCAGTACTTC.

V and J are TRBV5-1 and TRBJ2-5; 7 nucleotides align to TRBD1. V dropped 4 bases and J dropped 9; count of bases not matched to a gene: 12. The germline gives CDR1 SGHRS, CDR2 YFSETQ. The CDR3 extends over 14 amino acids. The CDR3 protein is CASSARDSIWAQYF. Here the CDR3 DNA reads TGCGCCAGCAGCGCCAGGGACAGTATATGGGCCCAGTACTTC.

The CDR3 loop is CATSDPGLAGGEEQYF. The DNA for the CDR3 is TGTGCCACCAGTGATCCGGGACTAGCGGGAGGAGAAGAGCAGTACTTC. This chain links TRBV24-1 with TRBJ2-7, with 15 nucleotides matching TRBD2. Germline CDR1 and CDR2: KGHDR and SFDVKD. V lost 3 bases, J lost 7 bases, and 6 bases stayed unmatched. The CDR3 has 16 amino acids.

This clonotype was detected only once. A read error may produce the germline difference seen at one junction end. The V and J genes are TRBV5-1 and TRBJ1-2; 8 positions match TRBD1. The length of the CDR3 is 16 residues. CDR1 is SGHRS and CDR2 is YFSETQ in the germline V gene. The CDR3 protein is CSSSRGQATSNYGYTF. CDR3 sequence (DNA): TGCTCCAGCAGCCGGGGACAGGCGACCTCTAACTATGGCTACACCTTC.

This clonotype was observed a handful of times. J is TRBJ2-1 and V is TRBV15, with 9 bases matching TRBD2. V was pared by 0 bases and J by 10 bases, with 7 bases of the junction left unmatched. Germline CDR1 LNHNV, CDR2 YYDKDF (reference sequence). CDR3 size: 15 residues. This CDR3 reads CATSRELAGSGEQFF. The CDR3 DNA reads as TGTGCCACCAGCAGAGAGCTAGCGGGGTCGGGGGAGCAGTTCTTC.

This clonotype has ten or more counts. The chain combines TRBV5-1 with TRBJ1-2; D might be TRBD1 (6 bases). CDR1 and CDR2 (germline): SGHRS, YFSETQ. V lost 7 bases and J 3 bases, leaving 13 bases between the germline ends. The CDR3 runs 13 residues. DNA of the CDR3: TGCGCCAGCTCTTCGACAGGTGACTATGGCTACACCTTC. Translated: CASSSTGDYGYTF.

The chain combines TRBV27 with TRBJ1-2, with D possibly TRBD1 on 5 matching bases. This CDR3 is built from 13 residues. V shed 5 bases and J shed 8 bases, with 15 bases lying between them. Per germline, CDR1 MNHEY and CDR2 SMNVEV (reference sequence). The CDR3 DNA reads as TGTGCCAGCAGTCTCGGGGCAGGCAGCGGCTACACCTTC. Encoded protein: CASSLGAGSGYTF.

This clonotype was recorded a few times. The chain couples TRBV9 to TRBJ2-7; 7 bases match TRBD2. Germline values: CDR1 SGDLS, CDR2 YYNGEE. The CDR3 sequence is 16 residues long. Trimming removed 3 bases from V and 3 bases from J; junction bases left unmatched: 12. The CDR3 DNA reads as TGTGCCAGCAGCGCCGGCCATGCGGGGGTAGGCTACGAGCAGTACTTC. Translated: CASSAGHAGVGYEQYF.

The chain employs TRBV20-1 and TRBJ1-1; TRBD1 aligns across 7 bases. Germline CDR1 DFQATT, CDR2 SNEGSKA (reference sequence). There are 13 residues in the CDR3. Losses at the gene ends were 4 bases for V and 4 bases for J; bases not matched to a gene: 6. CDR3: CSAKGGQFTEAFF. The DNA for the CDR3 is TGCAGTGCTAAGGGGGGACAGTTCACTGAAGCTTTCTTT.

The V call is TRBV3-1, the J call TRBJ2-1; the match to TRBD2 covers 10 bases. The V segment lost 0 bases and the J segment 1 base; nucleotides outside the gene matches: 6. The germline gives CDR1 LGHDT, CDR2 YNNKEL (reference sequence). The CDR3 spans 18 residues. The CDR3 region is CASSQDRASGRSYNEQFF. CDR3 bases: TGTGCCAGCAGCCAAGATCGGGCTAGCGGGAGATCCTACAATGAGCAGTTCTTC.

This clonotype was seen more than once but under ten times. The genes are TRBV20-1 and TRBJ2-7; D call uncertain. From germline, CDR1 is DFQATT and CDR2 SNEGSKA (reference sequence). Trimming cost V 8 bases and J 5 bases, with 19 bases left between them. The CDR3 has 13 residues. CDR3 amino acids: CSPLRKSINEQYF. For the CDR3, the DNA is TGCAGTCCGCTCCGCAAGAGCATCAACGAGCAGTACTTC.